The 31 T cell receptor beta chains below were found in one sample sequenced in a study of graft-versus-host responses after intestinal transplantation. Which antigens these TCRs recognize remains unknown. Some clones are missing from TCRdb's copy, which holds only in-frame ones; the method was immunoSEQ multiplex PCR. The profile covers fewer than 95,000 clones, with approximately 92% appearing a single time and 0.45% to 0.6% taken by the ten largest. This material consisted of unstimulated CD8+ T cells sorted from spleen or lymph node cells, taken before intestinal transplant. These receptors came from a human donor who received an intestinal transplant.

This rearrangement joins TRBV30 to TRBJ1-2, with 12 bases that match TRBD1. The CDR3 sequence is 16 residues long. The V gene end was trimmed by 5 bases and the J gene end by 6 bases; junction bases not matched to a gene: 13. Germline lookup yields CDR1 GTSNPN and CDR2 SVGIG (reference sequence). Here the CDR3 DNA reads TGTGCCTGGTCCCCGGGACAGGGGGCGTCTCTTCATGGCTACACCTTC. This translates into CAWSPGQGASLHGYTF.

The chain joins TRBV19 to TRBJ1-5; D gene unclear. This CDR3 has 15 residues. V was shortened by 5 bases and J by 0 bases, with 11 bases between the two germline ends. Germline V gene lookup returns CDR1 LNHDA and CDR2 SQIVND (reference sequence). Written as DNA, the CDR3 is TGTGCCAGTAGTGCCCACAGTCATAGCAATCAGCCCCAGCATTTT. Translated, it gives CASSAHSHSNQPQHF.

This clone was picked up one time. The chain uses TRBV12-5 and TRBJ2-3, with D hard to call. CDR1 and CDR2 from the germline V gene are LGHNT and FRNRAP. The V and J ends lost 9 bases and 5 bases respectively, with 15 bases between them. The CDR3 is made up of 13 amino acids. The DNA of the CDR3 is TGTGCTAGCCGCCCCCCACGCGAAGATACGCAGTATTTT. Protein: CASRPPREDTQYF.

The chain couples TRBV28 to TRBJ2-1, with a possible D match to TRBD1 (6 bases). Germline loops: CDR1 MDHEN, CDR2 SYDVKM. Trimming stripped 4 bases from V and 4 bases from J, with 11 bases between. This CDR3 comprises 14 residues. The CDR3, as DNA: TGTGCCAGCAGTTACAGGGTCCCTTACAATGAGCAGTTCTTC. Translated: CASSYRVPYNEQFF. Full variable domain (missing parts from reference TRBV28 and TRBJ2-1): DVKVTQSSRYLVKRTGEKVFLECVQDMDHENMFWYRQDPGLGLRLIYFSYDVKMKEKGDIPEGYSVSREKKERFSLILESASTNQTSMYLCASSYRVPYNEQFFGPGTRLTVL.

CDR3 bases: TGTGCCAGCAGAGAGGGGAACACTGAAGCTTTCTTT. Translation: CASREGNTEAFF. The J gene is TRBJ1-1, the V gene TRBV27; D is undetermined. Germline V gene data show CDR1 as MNHEY and CDR2 as SMNVEV (reference sequence). The CDR3 covers 12 residues. The V end lost 6 bases, the J end lost 1 base, and 6 bases lay between the germline ends.

The chain is built from TRBV2 and TRBJ2-7, with 7 bases aligning to TRBD1. Germline V lookup: CDR1 SNHLY, CDR2 FYNNEI. This CDR3 is 13 amino acids long. The junction had 10 bases not matched to a gene; V was cut back by 11 bases and J by 3 bases. The CDR3, as DNA: TGTGCCGGCCACGGGGACAGCGTCTACGAGCAGTACTTC. Amino acids: CAGHGDSVYEQYF.

The chain carries TRBV23-1 and TRBJ1-1; 10 positions agree with TRBD1. TRBV23-1 is an open reading frame whose function is uncertain. The CDR3 has 15 residues. V shed 8 bases, J shed 4 bases, and the junction held 10 bases outside the gene matches. The DNA for the CDR3 is TGCGCCAGCCCCGACAGGGGGCTCCCGTGCACTGAAGCTTTCTTT. Its protein is CASPDRGLPCTEAFF.

The gene calls are TRBV11-2 and TRBJ1-4; the match to TRBD1 covers 11 bases. In germline, CDR1 is SGHAT, CDR2 FQNNGV. This CDR3 spans 13 amino acids. Losses at the gene ends were 8 bases for V and 7 bases for J; bases not matched to a gene: 3. CDR3 DNA sequence: TGTGCCAGCTCCGGGACAGGGGGTGAAAAACTGTTTTTT. This codes for CASSGTGGEKLFF.

The gene calls are TRBV6-1 and TRBJ2-7; a possible D gene is TRBD1 (6 bases). The V end lost 3 bases, the J end lost 1 base, and 16 bases lay between the germline ends. Looked up from germline, CDR1 is MNHNS and CDR2 is SASEGT. The CDR3 runs 16 residues. The chain's CDR3 is CASSDQSRGLSYEQYF. The CDR3 region has the DNA TGTGCCAGCAGTGACCAATCCAGGGGCCTTTCCTACGAGCAGTACTTC.

In nucleotides, the CDR3 is TGTGCCAGCAGCTCAGACATCGGGACTGATCGGGAGACCCAGTACTTC. This encodes CASSSDIGTDRETQYF. The chain has TRBV13 and TRBJ2-5; maybe TRBD2 (6 bases). CDR3 length equals 16 residues. The V end was cut by 4 bases, the J end by 5 bases, with 20 bases between. Germline lookup yields CDR1 PRHDT and CDR2 FYEKMQ (reference sequence).

CDR3 nucleotides: TGTGCCAGCAGTGCGGGACTAGCGGGGGGGCCAGATACGCAGTATTTT. Residues: CASSAGLAGGPDTQYF. V gene TRBV6-4 combines with J gene TRBJ2-3; 16 nucleotides align to TRBD2. Germline trimming cut 4 bases from V and 4 bases from J; bases unmatched to any gene: 2. Germline V gene data show CDR1 as MRHNA and CDR2 as SNTAGT. This CDR3 spans 16 amino acids.

This clone was counted once. The rearrangement joins TRBV15 to TRBJ2-5, with a tentative D call TRBD2 (7 bases). The CDR3 is 17 residues long. CDR1 LNHNV and CDR2 YYDKDF come from the germline V gene (reference sequence). The V gene lost 1 base and the J gene lost 1 base, with 16 bases spanning the gap. In DNA, the CDR3 is TGTGCCACCAGCAGAGCCACGGTGGGAGGGGGCCAAGAGACCCAGTACTTC. Protein product: CATSRATVGGGQETQYF. Filled out from reference TRBV15 and TRBJ2-5, the complete variable domain reads DAMVIQNPRYQVTQFGKPVTLSCSQTLNHNVMYWYQQKSSQAPKLLFHYYDKDFNNEADTPDNFQSRRPNTSFCFLDIRSPGLGDTAMYLCATSRATVGGGQETQYFGPGTRLLVL.

This sequence joins TRBV11-2 and TRBJ2-7; 10 nucleotides agree with TRBD2. V shed 1 base, J shed 3 bases, and the junction held 6 bases outside the gene matches. The germline V gene has CDR1 SGHAT and CDR2 FQNNGV. This CDR3 spans 16 amino acids. CDR3 protein: CASSLGASGRGYEQYF. The CDR3 region has the DNA TGTGCCAGCAGCTTAGGTGCTAGCGGGAGAGGCTACGAGCAGTACTTC. The whole variable domain, remainder taken from reference TRBV11-2 and TRBJ2-7, is EAGVAQSPRYKIIEKRQSVAFWCNPISGHATLYWYQQILGQGPKLLIQFQNNGVVDDSQLPKDRFSAERLKGVDSTLKIQPAKLEDSAVYLCASSLGASGRGYEQYFGPGTRLTVT.

The chain uses TRBV25-1 and TRBJ2-7; 9 positions agree with TRBD2. Per germline, CDR1 MGHDK and CDR2 SYGVNS. V gave up 2 bases and J gave up 0 bases; unmatched junction bases: 2. CDR3 size: 15 residues. The CDR3 sequence: CASSELSGGSYEQYF. The CDR3 DNA is TGTGCCAGCAGTGAACTTAGCGGGGGCTCCTACGAGCAGTACTTC.

The rearrangement uses TRBV19 and TRBJ1-2; TRBD1 aligns across 7 bases. Germline V gene lookup returns CDR1 LNHDA and CDR2 SQIVND (reference sequence). The ends lost 4 bases at V and 4 bases at J; junction bases unmatched: 15. This CDR3 contains 17 residues. The CDR3 sequence: CASSTQTVTGSTYGYTF. In nucleotides, the CDR3 is TGTGCCAGTAGTACCCAGACCGTGACAGGGTCGACCTATGGCTACACCTTC.

The rearrangement links TRBV29-1 to TRBJ2-1; D is unresolved. The CDR3 is 12 amino acids. Looked up from germline, CDR1 is SQVTM and CDR2 is ANQGSEA. V was pared by 7 bases and J by 9 bases, with 16 bases between. CDR3 sequence: CSARAGGSEQFF. The CDR3 region has the DNA TGCAGCGCACGCGCAGGTGGTAGTGAGCAGTTCTTC.

The J gene is TRBJ1-4, the V gene TRBV4-3, with a possible D match to TRBD1 (5 bases). The CDR3 has 15 amino acids. V was shortened by 1 base and J by 4 bases, with 10 bases between the two germline ends. The germline CDR1 and CDR2 sequences are LGHNA and YSLEER. CDR3 sequence reads: CASSQVPGNNEKLFF. In DNA form, the CDR3 reads TGCGCCAGCAGCCAAGTCCCAGGGAATAATGAAAAACTGTTTTTT.

Remarks on this clone: Other DNA sequences in this sample translate to the same CDR3. The CDR3 sequence is CAISEGLAGGETQYF. DNA of the CDR3: TGTGCCATCAGTGAGGGACTAGCGGGAGGAGAGACCCAGTACTTC. The rearrangement uses TRBV10-3 and TRBJ2-5; 14 nucleotides match TRBD2. V shed 2 bases, J shed 4 bases, and the junction held 0 bases outside the gene matches. CDR1 and CDR2 from the germline V gene are ENHRY and SYGVKD. The CDR3 consists of 15 residues.

The V and J genes are TRBV5-1 and TRBJ1-6; D perhaps matches TRBD1 (5 bases). The CDR3 has 16 amino acids. The germline V gene encodes CDR1 SGHRS and CDR2 YFSETQ. V was pared by 4 bases and J by 9 bases, with 20 bases between. The CDR3 loop is CASSLEGVTGISPLHF. The CDR3 DNA reads as TGCGCCAGCAGCCTGGAAGGAGTCACAGGAATTTCACCCCTCCACTTT.

This clone was detected only once. The chain recombines TRBV14 with TRBJ2-5, with 12 bases identical to TRBD2. The DNA end is a closer match to TRBJ2-7, so the J assignment may be wrong. Germline lookup yields CDR1 SGHDN and CDR2 FVKESK. The CDR3 length is 19 residues. The CDR3 sequence: CASSTASGRAVTPTYEQYF. The CDR3 DNA is TGTGCCAGCAGCACTGCTAGCGGGAGGGCCGTTACCCCCACCTACGAGCAGTACTTC.

The rearrangement joins TRBV10-1 to TRBJ2-1; D gene uncertain. The CDR3 has 15 residues. The V end was cut by 3 bases, the J end by 5 bases, with 14 bases between. The germline V gene has CDR1 WNHNN and CDR2 SYGVQD (reference sequence). CDR3 amino acids: CASSDNLVGNNEQFF. Here the CDR3 DNA reads TGCGCCAGCAGTGATAACCTAGTAGGCAACAATGAGCAGTTCTTC.

The chain links TRBV9 to TRBJ2-6; D gene unclear. V was pared by 1 base and J by 0 bases, with 5 bases between. The CDR3 loop spans 15 amino acids. Germline V lookup: CDR1 SGDLS, CDR2 YYNGEE. CDR3 nucleotides: TGTGCCAGCAGCGTAAGCCTCTCTGGGGCCAACGTCCTGACTTTC. This codes for CASSVSLSGANVLTF.

The chain links TRBV6-1 to TRBJ2-5, with D tentatively TRBD2 (5 bases). Germline CDR1 reads MNHNS; CDR2 reads SASEGT. V lost 3 bases and J 2 bases, leaving 10 bases between the germline ends. This CDR3 has 14 residues. CDR3 amino acids: CASSDPGKQETQYF. The CDR3 DNA reads TGTGCCAGCAGTGACCCGGGGAAGCAAGAGACCCAGTACTTC.

The V and J genes are TRBV28 and TRBJ2-2, with 8 bases matching TRBD2. Germline V gene lookup returns CDR1 MDHEN and CDR2 SYDVKM. This CDR3 region has 17 residues. The ends lost 6 bases at V and 5 bases at J; junction bases unmatched: 14. CDR3: CASRLGPPVAGTGELFF. In DNA form, the CDR3 reads TGTGCCAGCAGGTTAGGCCCTCCAGTAGCGGGAACCGGGGAGCTGTTTTTT.

This clone appeared a single time. The CDR3 sequence: CASSQETGFRGYTF. The DNA of the CDR3 is TGCGCCAGCAGCCAAGAAACGGGATTTCGCGGCTACACCTTC. The chain couples TRBV4-1 to TRBJ1-2; D is unresolved. The CDR3 has 14 residues. Per germline, CDR1 MGHRA and CDR2 YSYEKL. The ends were cut back, 0 bases at V and 8 bases at J, with 13 bases in the middle.

V gene TRBV11-2 combines with J gene TRBJ2-7; no definite D call. The germline CDR1 and CDR2 sequences are SGHAT and FQNNGV. The ends were cut back, 1 base at V and 2 bases at J, with 9 bases in the middle. This CDR3 has 14 amino acids. CDR3 region: CASSLGASAYEQYF. The CDR3 coding sequence is TGTGCCAGCAGCTTAGGCGCGAGCGCCTACGAGCAGTACTTC.

The chain carries TRBV7-9 and TRBJ2-5; 8 bases map to TRBD2. There are 15 residues in the CDR3. Losses at the gene ends were 5 bases for V and 4 bases for J; bases not matched to a gene: 9. Germline V gene data show CDR1 as SEHNR and CDR2 as FQNEAQ (reference sequence). The CDR3 nucleotides are TGTGCCAGCAGCGAGGAGCGGGAGTGGTCAGAGACCCAGTACTTC. Its protein is CASSEEREWSETQYF.

The chain links TRBV4-2 to TRBJ2-7; TRBD2 matches at 8 bases. Trimming at V came to 0 bases and at J to 0 bases, leaving 1 base not matched to a gene. CDR3 size: 15 residues. Germline loops: CDR1 LGHNA, CDR2 YNFKEQ. The chain's CDR3 is CASSQELAASYEQYF. CDR3 DNA sequence: TGTGCCAGCAGCCAAGAACTAGCGGCCTCCTACGAGCAGTACTTC.

CDR3 in amino acids: CASSLTPGDEQYF. The CDR3 bases are TGTGCCAGCAGCTTAACTCCCGGTGACGAGCAGTACTTC. V usage is TRBV7-3 and J usage is TRBJ2-7; D remains ambiguous. Trimming removed 0 bases at V and 5 bases at J, with 8 bases between. The CDR3 spans 13 residues. CDR1 and CDR2 from the germline V gene are SGHTA and FQGTGA.

J is TRBJ2-7 and V is TRBV28; 11 bases line up with TRBD2. Germline V gene sequence: CDR1 MDHEN, CDR2 SYDVKM. Trimming cost V 0 bases and J 9 bases; bases outside gene matches: 10. The CDR3 loop spans 16 amino acids. The CDR3 coding sequence is TGTGCCAGCAGTTTATGGGGGACTAGCGGACGCCAGGGGCAGTACTTC. It codes for CASSLWGTSGRQGQYF.

V and J are TRBV27 and TRBJ1-2; 9 bases line up with TRBD1. CDR1 and CDR2 from the germline V gene are MNHEY and SMNVEV (reference sequence). The CDR3 totals 14 residues. The V gene end was trimmed by 2 bases and the J gene end by 4 bases; junction bases not matched to a gene: 2. The CDR3 DNA follows: TGTGCCAGCAGTTTAGCGGGACAGGGCTATGGCTACACCTTC. This encodes CASSLAGQGYGYTF.